The 22 T cell receptor beta chains below all came from one sample that was sequenced in a study of T cell repertoires in ileal Crohn's disease. Data came from immunoSEQ multiplex PCR; TCRdb stores just in-frame clones and leaves some out. The repertoire holds about 9,600 clones, with around 80% as singletons. Sequenced: ileal tissue. Receptor source: an adult with Crohn's disease.

This clone has more than one count but fewer than ten. V and J are TRBV5-1 and TRBJ2-2; D possibly corresponds to TRBD2 (5 bases). Trimming removed 4 bases at V and 1 base at J, with 11 bases between. Per germline, CDR1 SGHRS and CDR2 YFSETQ. The CDR3 runs to 15 residues. The CDR3: CASSSPRENTGELFF. CDR3 coding DNA: TGCGCCAGCAGCAGCCCACGGGAGAACACCGGGGAGCTGTTTTTT.

The chain has TRBV7-6 and TRBJ1-2; D is unresolved. The CDR3 runs to 14 residues. Per the germline V gene, CDR1 is SGHVS and CDR2 is FNYEAQ. V dropped 4 bases and J dropped 0 bases, with 9 bases sitting between them. The CDR3 protein is CASSSGLANYGYTF. The CDR3 region has the DNA TGTGCCAGCAGCTCGGGGTTGGCTAACTATGGCTACACCTTC.

This clone was detected only once. The chain joins TRBV4-2 to TRBJ2-7; 7 bases align to TRBD1. The germline V gene encodes CDR1 LGHNA and CDR2 YNFKEQ. The CDR3 extends over 16 amino acids. V shed 3 bases, J shed 3 bases, and the junction held 11 bases outside the gene matches. As DNA, the CDR3 is TGTGCCAGCAGCCAGGGGTACGGGACAGCAGTCTACGAGCAGTACTTC. Encoded protein: CASSQGYGTAVYEQYF.

CDR3 sequence reads: CASSRVMNTEAFF. DNA for the CDR3: TGTGCCAGTTCCAGGGTGATGAACACTGAAGCTTTCTTT. The chain employs TRBV6-1 and TRBJ1-1; possible D gene TRBD1, 5 bases. The germline V gene has CDR1 MNHNS and CDR2 SASEGT. Deletions cut 9 bases from V and 0 bases from J, with 11 bases between. The CDR3 contains 13 residues.

The chain joins TRBV29-1 to TRBJ2-3; 13 bases line up with TRBD2. The CDR3 covers 14 residues. The V gene end was trimmed by 7 bases and the J gene end by 4 bases; junction bases not matched to a gene: 5. Germline assignment: CDR1 SQVTM and CDR2 ANQGSEA. CDR3 residues: CSARGTSGADTQYF. DNA for the CDR3: TGCAGCGCGAGGGGGACTAGCGGGGCAGATACGCAGTATTTT.

The rearrangement uses TRBV11-1 and TRBJ1-2, with 10 bases that match TRBD1. Per the germline V gene, CDR1 is SGHAT and CDR2 is FQDESV (reference sequence). The CDR3 is 16 residues long. V shed 5 bases and J 0 bases; nucleotides not matched to a gene: 6. The CDR3 loop is CASSPGTGEANYGYTF. CDR3 nucleotides: TGTGCCAGCAGCCCCGGGACAGGGGAAGCTAACTATGGCTACACCTTC.

The chain joins TRBV5-1 to TRBJ1-1; D ambiguous. V lost 9 bases to trimming and J lost 4 bases, with 13 bases between them. This CDR3 region has 12 residues. Germline V gene data show CDR1 as SGHRS and CDR2 as YFSETQ. CDR3 DNA: TGCGCCACCTCCAGCGGCGGCACTGAAGCTTTCTTT. Translation gives CATSSGGTEAFF.

The genes are TRBV5-6 and TRBJ2-5, with a weak D call TRBD2 (5 bases). CDR3 size: 16 residues. Deletions cut 0 bases from V and 2 bases from J, with 14 bases between. CDR1 is SGHDT, CDR2 YYEEEE, per germline. The CDR3 protein is CASSLARGWDQETQYF. In DNA form, the CDR3 reads TGTGCCAGCAGCTTGGCTCGGGGTTGGGATCAAGAGACCCAGTACTTC.

This clone was picked up one time. The chain employs TRBV6-5 and TRBJ1-3, with 9 nucleotides matching TRBD1. Germline CDR1 is MNHEY and CDR2 is SVGAGI. The V gene end was trimmed by 3 bases and the J gene end by 4 bases; junction bases not matched to a gene: 7. CDR3 length equals 16 residues. CDR3 bases: TGTGCCAGCAGTTATTCCACCGGGACAGGGGGAAACACCATATATTTT. This encodes CASSYSTGTGGNTIYF.

This clone was seen just once. The gene calls are TRBV5-6 and TRBJ2-7; 8 bases line up with TRBD2. The CDR3 has 15 residues. In germline, CDR1 is SGHDT, CDR2 YYEEEE. Losses at the gene ends were 3 bases for V and 2 bases for J; bases not matched to a gene: 7. Written as DNA, the CDR3 is TGTGCCAGCAGCTCGGGGGGGCTACGCGCCTACGAGCAGTACTTC. This gives the protein CASSSGGLRAYEQYF.

The chain employs TRBV2 and TRBJ2-2; TRBD1 might be the D (5 bases). Germline V CDR1 and CDR2: SNHLY, FYNNEI. V was clipped by 6 bases and J by 7 bases, with 9 bases between them. The CDR3 consists of 12 residues. CDR3 sequence reads: CASSREDGELFF. The CDR3 DNA reads TGTGCCAGCAGCAGGGAAGACGGGGAGCTGTTTTTT.

The chain links TRBV10-2 to TRBJ2-2; D is uncertain. The germline CDR1 and CDR2 sequences are WSHSY and SAAADI. The CDR3 sequence is 14 residues long. The V end was cut by 7 bases, the J end by 5 bases, with 14 bases between. CDR3 in amino acids: CASNDPTPTGELFF. The CDR3 region has the DNA TGCGCCAGCAATGACCCGACACCTACCGGGGAGCTGTTTTTT.

The chain links TRBV2 to TRBJ2-1, with TRBD1 matching over 7 bases. Germline V gene data show CDR1 as SNHLY and CDR2 as FYNNEI. V was clipped by 4 bases and J by 6 bases; unmatched bases: 6. The CDR3 has 14 amino acids. The CDR3 here is CASSAAQGINEQFF. For the CDR3, the DNA is TGTGCCAGCAGTGCCGCACAGGGGATCAATGAGCAGTTCTTC.

CDR3 bases: TGTGCCAGCAGCAAACCGACAGCTGCAAGTGAAAAACTGTTTTTT. Translated: CASSKPTAASEKLFF. The chain carries TRBV28 and TRBJ1-4; a possible D gene is TRBD1 (5 bases). Trimming took off 6 bases at V and 7 bases at J, with 18 bases between the two ends. This CDR3 region has 15 residues. CDR1 and CDR2 from the germline V gene are MDHEN and SYDVKM.

The chain recombines TRBV6-1 with TRBJ1-2; D gene uncertain. Trimming removed 1 base from V and 8 bases from J, with 14 bases in between. The CDR3 is 14 residues long. The germline V gene has CDR1 MNHNS and CDR2 SASEGT. The CDR3 nucleotides read TGTGCCAGCAGTGAAGGGAGCGGCCCGAGGGGCTACACCTTC. Its translation is CASSEGSGPRGYTF.

V is TRBV2 and J is TRBJ1-1; 7 bases are a match to TRBD1. V lost 8 bases, J lost 3 bases, and 3 bases stayed unmatched. The length of the CDR3 is 12 residues. Germline lookup yields CDR1 SNHLY and CDR2 FYNNEI. CDR3 bases: TGTGCCAGCGGACAGGATTACACTGAAGCTTTCTTT. Its translation: CASGQDYTEAFF.

The chain is built from TRBV30 and TRBJ1-2; no clear D gene. CDR1 and CDR2 (germline): GTSNPN, SVGIG (reference sequence). CDR3 length: 13 amino acids. Between the trimmed V and J ends, which lost 8 bases and 3 bases, there was a span of 16 bases. For the CDR3, the DNA is TGTGCCCAAGAGGAGGGCCGGGACTATGGCTACACCTTC. It translates to CAQEEGRDYGYTF.

The chain recombines TRBV6-1 with TRBJ2-7, with unresolved D. The length of the CDR3 is 14 residues. V shed 4 bases and J shed 0 bases, with 10 bases lying between them. CDR1 and CDR2 (germline): MNHNS, SASEGT. The DNA for the CDR3 is TGTGCCAGCAGTGGGAGCCTGGGCTCCTACGAGCAGTACTTC. Its translation: CASSGSLGSYEQYF.

This chain joins TRBV7-2 and TRBJ2-5, with D possibly TRBD1 on 5 matching bases. The V gene's germline CDR1 is SGHTA and CDR2 FQGNSA. The V end lost 7 bases, the J end lost 1 base, and 10 bases lay between the germline ends. The CDR3 runs 13 residues. The CDR3 sequence is CASKGRAQETQYF. The DNA of the CDR3 is TGTGCCAGCAAGGGCAGGGCCCAAGAGACCCAGTACTTC.

The gene calls are TRBV6-4 and TRBJ2-1, with TRBD2 matching 10 bases. Germline V lookup: CDR1 MRHNA, CDR2 SNTAGT. The CDR3 is 14 amino acids. J gave up 6 bases and V 5 bases, and 4 bases lay outside the gene matches. The CDR3 is CASSPGTSANEQFF. CDR3 DNA sequence: TGTGCCAGCAGTCCCGGGACTAGCGCCAATGAGCAGTTCTTC.

The DNA for the CDR3 is TGTGCCAGCAGTGAGGAGACTAGCGGATCACCGCAGTACTTC. As protein: CASSEETSGSPQYF. The chain recombines TRBV6-1 with TRBJ2-7, with TRBD2 identical over 9 bases. The V gene end was trimmed by 3 bases and the J gene end by 9 bases; junction bases not matched to a gene: 9. This CDR3 region has 14 residues. CDR1 is MNHNS, CDR2 SASEGT, per germline.

V is TRBV7-2 and J is TRBJ1-1; D gene uncertain. This CDR3 comprises 12 residues. The germline CDR1 and CDR2 sequences are SGHTA and FQGNSA. V gave up 5 bases and J gave up 2 bases, with 6 bases separating them. CDR3: CASSIFNTEAFF. Here the CDR3 DNA reads TGTGCCAGCAGCATATTTAACACTGAAGCTTTCTTT.